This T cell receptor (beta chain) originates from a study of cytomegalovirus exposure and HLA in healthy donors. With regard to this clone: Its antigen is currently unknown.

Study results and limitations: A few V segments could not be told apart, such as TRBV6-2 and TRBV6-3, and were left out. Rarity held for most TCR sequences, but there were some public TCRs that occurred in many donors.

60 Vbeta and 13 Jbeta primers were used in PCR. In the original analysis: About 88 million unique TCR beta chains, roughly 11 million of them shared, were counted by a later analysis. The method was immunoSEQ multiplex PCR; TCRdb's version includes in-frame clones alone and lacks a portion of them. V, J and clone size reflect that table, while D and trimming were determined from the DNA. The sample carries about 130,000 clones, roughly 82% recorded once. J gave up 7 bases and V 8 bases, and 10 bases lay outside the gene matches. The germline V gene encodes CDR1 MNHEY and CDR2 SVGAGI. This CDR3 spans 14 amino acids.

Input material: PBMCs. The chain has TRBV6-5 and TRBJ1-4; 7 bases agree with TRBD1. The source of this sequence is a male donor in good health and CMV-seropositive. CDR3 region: CASRGWQGGEKLFF. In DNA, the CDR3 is TGTGCCAGCCGCGGGTGGCAGGGGGGTGAAAAACTGTTTTTT.